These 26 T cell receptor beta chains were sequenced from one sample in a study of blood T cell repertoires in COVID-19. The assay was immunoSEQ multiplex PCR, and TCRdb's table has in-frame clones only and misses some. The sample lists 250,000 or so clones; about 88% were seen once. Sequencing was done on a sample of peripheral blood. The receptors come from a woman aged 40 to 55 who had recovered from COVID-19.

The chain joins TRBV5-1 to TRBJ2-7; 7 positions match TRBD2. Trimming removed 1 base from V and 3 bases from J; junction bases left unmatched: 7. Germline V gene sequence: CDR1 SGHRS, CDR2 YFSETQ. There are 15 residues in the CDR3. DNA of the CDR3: TGCGCCAGCAGCTTGCAAGCGGGGTCCGTCTACGAGCAGTACTTC. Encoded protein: CASSLQAGSVYEQYF.

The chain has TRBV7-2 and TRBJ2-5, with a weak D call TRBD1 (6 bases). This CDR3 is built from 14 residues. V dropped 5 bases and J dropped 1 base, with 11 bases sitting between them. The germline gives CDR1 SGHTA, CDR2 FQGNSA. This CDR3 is CASSATGSQETQYF. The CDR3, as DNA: TGTGCCAGCAGCGCTACAGGGAGCCAAGAGACCCAGTACTTC.

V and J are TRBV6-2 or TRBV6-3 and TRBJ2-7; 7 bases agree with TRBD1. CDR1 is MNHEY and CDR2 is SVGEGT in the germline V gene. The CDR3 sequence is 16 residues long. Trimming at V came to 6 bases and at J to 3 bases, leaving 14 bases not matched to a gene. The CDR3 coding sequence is TGTGCCAGCAGCAACGACAGGGAGTGGTTTCTCTACGAGCAGTACGTC. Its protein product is CASSNDREWFLYEQYV.

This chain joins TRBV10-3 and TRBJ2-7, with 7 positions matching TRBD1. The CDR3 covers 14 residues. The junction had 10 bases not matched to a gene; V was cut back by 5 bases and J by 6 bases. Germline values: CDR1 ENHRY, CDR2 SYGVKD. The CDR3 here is CAISPQAGGREQYF. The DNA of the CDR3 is TGTGCCATCAGTCCCCAGGCAGGGGGTCGCGAGCAGTACTTC.

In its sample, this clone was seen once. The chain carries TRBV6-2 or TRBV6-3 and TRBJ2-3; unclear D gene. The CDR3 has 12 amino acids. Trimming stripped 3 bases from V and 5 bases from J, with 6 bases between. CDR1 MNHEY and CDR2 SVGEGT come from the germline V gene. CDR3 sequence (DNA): TGTGCCAGCAGTTATAACGGAGATACGCAGTATTTT. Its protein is CASSYNGDTQYF.

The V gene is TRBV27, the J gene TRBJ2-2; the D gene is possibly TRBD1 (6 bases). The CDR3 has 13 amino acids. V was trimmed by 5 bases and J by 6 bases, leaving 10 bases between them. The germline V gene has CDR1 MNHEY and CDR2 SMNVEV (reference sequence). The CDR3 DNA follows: TGTGCCAGCAGTCTCACAGGGTCCGGGGAGCTGTTTTTT. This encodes CASSLTGSGELFF.

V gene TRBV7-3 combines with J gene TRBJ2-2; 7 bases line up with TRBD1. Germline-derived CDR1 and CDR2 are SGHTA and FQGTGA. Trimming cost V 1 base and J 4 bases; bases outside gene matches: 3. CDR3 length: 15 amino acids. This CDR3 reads CASSLKGGGTGELFF. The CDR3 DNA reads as TGTGCCAGCAGCTTAAAAGGGGGCGGCACCGGGGAGCTGTTTTTT. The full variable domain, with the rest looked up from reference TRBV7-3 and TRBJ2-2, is GAGVSQTPSNKVTEKGKYVELRCDPISGHTALYWYRQSLGQGPEFLIYFQGTGAADDSGLPNDRFFAVRPEGSVSTLKIQRTERGDSAVYLCASSLKGGGTGELFFGEGSRLTVL.

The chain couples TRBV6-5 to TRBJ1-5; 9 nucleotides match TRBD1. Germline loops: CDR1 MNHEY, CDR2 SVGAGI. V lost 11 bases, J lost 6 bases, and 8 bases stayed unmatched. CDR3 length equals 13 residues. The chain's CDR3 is CASRTGAAQPQHF. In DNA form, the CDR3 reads TGTGCCTCCCGGACAGGGGCTGCTCAGCCCCAGCATTTT.

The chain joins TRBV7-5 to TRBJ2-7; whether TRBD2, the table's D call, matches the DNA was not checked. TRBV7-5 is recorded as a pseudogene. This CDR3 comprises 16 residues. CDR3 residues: CARSLVERAPSYEQYV. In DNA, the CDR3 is TGTGCCAGAAGCTTAGTAGAGCGGGCCCCATCCTACGAGCAGTACGTC.

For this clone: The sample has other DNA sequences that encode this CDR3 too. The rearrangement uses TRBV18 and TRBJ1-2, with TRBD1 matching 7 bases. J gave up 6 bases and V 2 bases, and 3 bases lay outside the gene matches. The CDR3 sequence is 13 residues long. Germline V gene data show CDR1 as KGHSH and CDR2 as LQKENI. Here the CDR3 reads CASSPNRGNGYTF. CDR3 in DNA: TGTGCCAGCTCACCAAACAGGGGAAATGGCTACACCTTC.

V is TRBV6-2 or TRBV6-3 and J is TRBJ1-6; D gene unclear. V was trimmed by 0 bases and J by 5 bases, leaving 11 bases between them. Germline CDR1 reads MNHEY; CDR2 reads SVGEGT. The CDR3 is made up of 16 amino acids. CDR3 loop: CASSYSRPRDNSPLHF. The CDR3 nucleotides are TGTGCCAGCAGTTACTCTCGCCCACGGGATAATTCACCCCTCCACTTT.

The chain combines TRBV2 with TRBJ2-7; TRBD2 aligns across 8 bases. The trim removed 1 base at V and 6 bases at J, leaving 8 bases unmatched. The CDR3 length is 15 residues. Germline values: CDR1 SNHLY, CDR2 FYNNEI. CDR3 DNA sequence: TGTGCCAGCAGTGAAGAGTGGCGGCTAGCGGGCGAGCAGTACGTC. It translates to CASSEEWRLAGEQYV.

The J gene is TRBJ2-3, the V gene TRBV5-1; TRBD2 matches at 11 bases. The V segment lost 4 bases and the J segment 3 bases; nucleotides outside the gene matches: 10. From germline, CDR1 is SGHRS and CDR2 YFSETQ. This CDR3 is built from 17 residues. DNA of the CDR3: TGCGCCAGCAGCCTTAATTCCCCTAGCGGGGGGACAGATACGCAGTATTTT. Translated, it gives CASSLNSPSGGTDTQYF.

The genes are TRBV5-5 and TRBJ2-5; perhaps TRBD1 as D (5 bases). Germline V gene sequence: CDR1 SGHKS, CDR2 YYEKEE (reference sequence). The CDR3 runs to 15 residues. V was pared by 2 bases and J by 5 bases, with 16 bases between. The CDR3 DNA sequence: TGTGCCAGCAGCTTAATCCTAGGGGCCCGTGAGACCCAGTACTTC. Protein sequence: CASSLILGARETQYF.

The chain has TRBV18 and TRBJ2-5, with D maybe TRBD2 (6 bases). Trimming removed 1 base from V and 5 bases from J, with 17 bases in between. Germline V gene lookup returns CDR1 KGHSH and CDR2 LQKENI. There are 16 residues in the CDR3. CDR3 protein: CASSPLKGGFRETQYF. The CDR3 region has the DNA TGTGCCAGCTCACCACTAAAGGGAGGATTTCGGGAGACCCAGTACTTC. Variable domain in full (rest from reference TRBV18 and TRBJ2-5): NAGVMQNPRHLVRRRGQEARLRCSPMKGHSHVYWYRQLPEEGLKFMVYLQKENIIDESGMPKERFSAEFPKEGPSILRIQQVVRGDSAAYFCASSPLKGGFRETQYFGPGTRLLVL.

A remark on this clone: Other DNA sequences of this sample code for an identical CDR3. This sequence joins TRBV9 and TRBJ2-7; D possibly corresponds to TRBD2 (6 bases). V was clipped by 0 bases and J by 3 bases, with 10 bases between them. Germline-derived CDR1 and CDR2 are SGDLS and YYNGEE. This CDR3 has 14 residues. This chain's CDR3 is CASSVGGDSYEQYF. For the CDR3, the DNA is TGTGCCAGCAGCGTAGGCGGGGATAGCTACGAGCAGTACTTC.

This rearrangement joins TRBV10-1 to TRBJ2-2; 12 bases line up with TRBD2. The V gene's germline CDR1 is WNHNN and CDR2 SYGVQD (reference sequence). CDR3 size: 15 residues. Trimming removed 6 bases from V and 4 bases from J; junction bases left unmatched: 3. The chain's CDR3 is CASSQTSGGTGELFF. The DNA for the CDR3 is TGCGCCAGCAGCCAGACTAGCGGGGGCACCGGGGAGCTGTTTTTT.

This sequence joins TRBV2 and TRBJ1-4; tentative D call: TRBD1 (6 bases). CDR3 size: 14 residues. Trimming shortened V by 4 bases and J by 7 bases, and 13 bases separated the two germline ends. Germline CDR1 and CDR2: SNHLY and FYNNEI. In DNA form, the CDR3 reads TGTGCCAGCAGTGCAAGCGAAGGGGGTGAAAAACTGTTTTTT. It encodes CASSASEGGEKLFF.

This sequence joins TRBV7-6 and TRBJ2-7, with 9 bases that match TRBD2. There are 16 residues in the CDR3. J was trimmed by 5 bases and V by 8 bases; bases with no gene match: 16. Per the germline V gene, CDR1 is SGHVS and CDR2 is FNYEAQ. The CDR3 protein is CASASKGAGGLDEQYF. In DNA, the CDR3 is TGTGCCAGCGCATCAAAGGGTGCGGGGGGGCTCGACGAGCAGTACTTC.

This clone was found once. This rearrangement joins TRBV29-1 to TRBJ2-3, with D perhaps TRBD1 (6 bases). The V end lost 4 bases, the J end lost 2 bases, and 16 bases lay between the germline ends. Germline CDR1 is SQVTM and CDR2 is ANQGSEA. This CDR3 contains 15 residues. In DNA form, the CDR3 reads TGCAGCGTTGTTGGCGGACAGACTAACACAGATACGCAGTATTTT. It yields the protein CSVVGGQTNTDTQYF.

The DNA of the CDR3 is TGTGCCAGCAGCCCCACCACGGCCCAGGGGTCCTACGAGCAGTACTTC. It is translated as CASSPTTAQGSYEQYF. The chain uses TRBV4-2 and TRBJ2-7, with TRBD1 as a possible D gene (6 bases). V gave up 4 bases and J gave up 1 base, with 17 bases separating them. This CDR3 has 16 residues. Germline V lookup: CDR1 LGHNA, CDR2 YNFKEQ.

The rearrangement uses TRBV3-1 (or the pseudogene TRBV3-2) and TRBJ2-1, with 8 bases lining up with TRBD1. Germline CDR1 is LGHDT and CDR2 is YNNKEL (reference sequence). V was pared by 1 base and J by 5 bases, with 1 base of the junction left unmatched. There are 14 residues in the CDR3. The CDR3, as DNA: TGTGCCAGCAGCCAAGGGACAGGGAACAATGAGCAGTTCTTC. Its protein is CASSQGTGNNEQFF.

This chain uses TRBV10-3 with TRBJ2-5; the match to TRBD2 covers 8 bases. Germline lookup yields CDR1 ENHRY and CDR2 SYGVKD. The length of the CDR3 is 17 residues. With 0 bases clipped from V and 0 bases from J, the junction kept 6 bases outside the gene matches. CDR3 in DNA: TGTGCCATCAGTGAGTCGAGGTCTAGCGGGTACCAAGAGACCCAGTACTTC. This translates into CAISESRSSGYQETQYF.

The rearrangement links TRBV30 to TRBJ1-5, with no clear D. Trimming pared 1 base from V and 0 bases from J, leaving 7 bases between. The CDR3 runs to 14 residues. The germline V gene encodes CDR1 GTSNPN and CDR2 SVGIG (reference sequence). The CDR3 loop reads CAWSGTNSNQPQHF. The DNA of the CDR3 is TGTGCCTGGAGTGGCACTAATAGCAATCAGCCCCAGCATTTT. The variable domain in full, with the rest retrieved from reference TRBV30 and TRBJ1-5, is SQTIHQWPATLVQPVGSPLSLECTVEGTSNPNLYWYRQAAGRGLQLLFYSVGIGQISSEVPQNLSASRPQDRQFILSSKKLLLSDSGFYLCAWSGTNSNQPQHFGDGTRLSIL.

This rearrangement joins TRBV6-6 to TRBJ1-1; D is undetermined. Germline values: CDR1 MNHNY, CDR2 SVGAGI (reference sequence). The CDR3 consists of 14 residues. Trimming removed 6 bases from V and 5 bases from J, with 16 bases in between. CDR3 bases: TGTGCCAGCAGCCCCGCCGGGGATGGGACTGAAGCTTTCTTT. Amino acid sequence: CASSPAGDGTEAFF.

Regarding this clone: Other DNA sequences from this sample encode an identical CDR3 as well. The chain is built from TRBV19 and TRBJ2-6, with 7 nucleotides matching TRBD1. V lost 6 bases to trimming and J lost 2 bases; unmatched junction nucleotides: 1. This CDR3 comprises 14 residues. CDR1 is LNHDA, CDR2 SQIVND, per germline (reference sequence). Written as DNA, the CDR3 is TGTGCCAGTAGCCAGGGGGCTGGGGCCAACGTCCTGACTTTC. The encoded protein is CASSQGAGANVLTF.